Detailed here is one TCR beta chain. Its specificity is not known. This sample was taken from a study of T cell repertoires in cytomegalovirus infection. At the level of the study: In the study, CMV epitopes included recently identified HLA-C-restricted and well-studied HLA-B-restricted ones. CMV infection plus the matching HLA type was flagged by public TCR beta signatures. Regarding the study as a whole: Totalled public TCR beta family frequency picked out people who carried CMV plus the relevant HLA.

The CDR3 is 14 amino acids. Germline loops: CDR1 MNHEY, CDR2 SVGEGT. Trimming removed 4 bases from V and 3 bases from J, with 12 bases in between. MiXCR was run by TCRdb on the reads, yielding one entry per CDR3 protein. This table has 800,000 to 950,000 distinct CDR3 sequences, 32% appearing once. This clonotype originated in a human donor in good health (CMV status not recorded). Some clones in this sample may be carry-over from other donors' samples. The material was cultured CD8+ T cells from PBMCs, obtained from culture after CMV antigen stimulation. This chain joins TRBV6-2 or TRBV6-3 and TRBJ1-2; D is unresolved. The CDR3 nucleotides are TGTGCCAGCAGTTCCAGGATTGTATACTATGGCTACACCTTC. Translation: CASSSRIVYYGYTF.